This T cell receptor beta chain was sequenced for a study of blood T cell repertoires in COVID-19. For the study at large: The study drew acute and convalescent COVID-19 samples from the United States, Italy and Spain.

Sequencing used immunoSEQ multiplex PCR; TCRdb keeps in-frame clones, though not all of them. The sample yields roughly 55,000 clones, around four fifths seen once. The TCR was taken from an older woman with acute or convalescent COVID-19. Input material: peripheral blood.

The CDR3 spells CAGREVEQYF. The CDR3 nucleotides read TGTGCCGGTAGAGAGGTCGAGCAGTACTTC. The chain uses TRBV27 and TRBJ2-7; D gene ambiguous. Per the germline V gene, CDR1 is MNHEY and CDR2 is SMNVEV (reference sequence). V gave up 11 bases and J gave up 6 bases, with 11 bases separating them. This CDR3 is 10 amino acids long.